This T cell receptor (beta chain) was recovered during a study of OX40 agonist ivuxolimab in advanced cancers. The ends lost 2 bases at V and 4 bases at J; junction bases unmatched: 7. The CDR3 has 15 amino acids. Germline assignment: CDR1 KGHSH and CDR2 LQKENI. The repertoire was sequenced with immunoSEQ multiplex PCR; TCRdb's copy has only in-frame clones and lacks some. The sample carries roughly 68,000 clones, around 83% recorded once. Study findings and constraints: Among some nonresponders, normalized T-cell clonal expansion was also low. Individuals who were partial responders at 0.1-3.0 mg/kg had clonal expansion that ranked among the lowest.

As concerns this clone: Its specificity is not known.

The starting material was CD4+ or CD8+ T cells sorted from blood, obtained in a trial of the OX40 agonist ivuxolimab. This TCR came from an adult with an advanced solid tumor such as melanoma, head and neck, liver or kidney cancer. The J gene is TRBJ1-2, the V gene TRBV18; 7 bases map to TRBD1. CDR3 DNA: TGTGCCAGCTCACCAACTTTGGACAGGTTCTATGGCTACACCTTC. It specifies CASSPTLDRFYGYTF.